The TCR beta chain described here comes from a study of OX40 agonist ivuxolimab in advanced cancers. Study context: Males comprised roughly four fifths of the group, whose mean age was approximately 60 years (range about 20 to 79).

Per the germline V gene, CDR1 is MNHNY and CDR2 is SVGAGI (reference sequence). The V end was cut by 0 bases, the J end by 4 bases, with 10 bases between. The CDR3 is 15 amino acids. Study observations and caveats: More expanded clones were seen, on average, in CD8+ T cells than in CD4+.

Measured with immunoSEQ multiplex PCR; TCRdb has only the in-frame clones, and not every one. The sample has 65,000 to 95,000 clones, 80% to 90% seen once; the top ten hold about 0.76%. Regarding this clone: Its antigen is undetermined.

The chain employs TRBV6-6 and TRBJ2-1; D is uncertain. Sequenced material: CD4+ or CD8+ T cells sorted from blood, taken in a trial of the OX40 agonist ivuxolimab. The receptor was isolated from an adult with an advanced solid tumor such as melanoma, head and neck, liver or kidney cancer. The CDR3 protein is CASSYSNSGYNEQFF. In nucleotides, the CDR3 is TGTGCCAGCAGTTACTCGAATTCTGGGTACAATGAGCAGTTCTTC.